These 9 T cell receptor beta chains were sequenced from one sample in a study of T cells in Graves' hyperthyroidism and ophthalmopathy. Amplified TCR beta CDR3 regions came from RNA transcripts. HTBI primers were the set used in a first-round RT-PCR of the TCR CDR3. TCRdb reprocessed the multiplex PCR reads with MiXCR, giving one entry per CDR3 protein. The sample records hundreds of thousands of distinct CDR3 sequences, approximately 36% being singletons. Sequenced material: blood. These receptors all stem from a woman aged 40 to 49 with Graves' hyperthyroidism.

This clonotype was detected many times. The chain is built from TRBV2 and TRBJ1-1; 11 bases map to TRBD1. The CDR3 length is 15 residues. CDR1 and CDR2 from the germline V gene are SNHLY and FYNNEI. The trim removed 8 bases at V and 10 bases at J, leaving 15 bases unmatched. CDR3 sequence (DNA): TGTGCCAGCGGACAGGGGGCTGTAGGTCTGGACGGAGCTTTCTTT. Protein product: CASGQGAVGLDGAFF.

The chain has TRBV20-1 and TRBJ2-5, with TRBD2 matching over 9 bases. After removal of 8 bases from V and 3 bases from J, the junction contained 10 bases not matched to a gene. The CDR3 runs to 14 residues. Germline V CDR1 and CDR2: DFQATT, SNEGSKA (reference sequence). CDR3 nucleotide sequence: TGCAGTATTCCGGGGCTAGCGGGGAAAGAGACCCAGTACTTC. It codes for CSIPGLAGKETQYF.

This clonotype was recorded at least ten times. The chain is built from TRBV7-2 and TRBJ1-1; a possible D gene is TRBD1 (6 bases). There are 17 residues in the CDR3. Germline V gives CDR1 SGHTA, CDR2 FQGNSA. Between the trimmed V and J ends, which lost 2 bases and 1 base, there was a span of 17 bases. The CDR3 here is CASSLYGQSPPNTEAFF. The CDR3 DNA reads as TGTGCCAGCAGCTTATACGGACAGAGCCCTCCGAACACTGAAGCTTTCTTT.

V gene TRBV13 combines with J gene TRBJ2-7; no firm D call. The DNA end is more similar to TRBJ2-1, so the J call may be wrong. CDR3 length: 13 residues. The germline CDR1 and CDR2 sequences are PRHDT and FYEKMQ (reference sequence). The CDR3 nucleotides read TGTGCCAGCACAGAACTTAGGACGGCCGAGCAGTTCTTC. Protein product: CASTELRTAEQFF.

The chain carries TRBV20-1 and TRBJ1-2; 7 bases line up with TRBD1. Germline V gene lookup returns CDR1 DFQATT and CDR2 SNEGSKA (reference sequence). CDR3 length: 13 residues. The V segment lost 6 bases and the J segment 2 bases; nucleotides outside the gene matches: 6. The CDR3 loop is CSAGTEWNYGYTF. The CDR3 DNA is TGCAGTGCCGGGACAGAGTGGAACTATGGCTACACCTTC.

This clonotype was counted between two and nine times. The V call is TRBV6-5, the J call TRBJ1-5; D is uncertain. V was clipped by 2 bases and J by 7 bases, with 12 bases between them. Germline lookup yields CDR1 MNHEY and CDR2 SVGAGI. The CDR3 sequence is 14 residues long. The CDR3 DNA sequence: TGTGCCAGCAGTTACGGGCCAGATCGGCAGCCCCAGCATTTT. Encoded protein: CASSYGPDRQPQHF.

This sequence joins TRBV10-3 and TRBJ1-5, with 8 nucleotides matching TRBD1. This CDR3 is built from 17 residues. Germline V gene lookup returns CDR1 ENHRY and CDR2 SYGVKD. The junction had 19 bases not matched to a gene; V was cut back by 10 bases and J by 5 bases. CDR3 region: CASTKTYRGTEHQPQHF. The DNA of the CDR3 is TGTGCCAGCACCAAAACCTACAGGGGGACTGAACATCAGCCCCAGCATTTT.

Points on this clonotype: A clone one base away is much larger, so this may be a read error. The chain combines TRBV7-8 with TRBJ1-6; 9 nucleotides match TRBD1. The CDR3 contains 14 residues. Trimming removed 8 bases from V and 14 bases from J; junction bases left unmatched: 13. Looked up from germline, CDR1 is SGHVS and CDR2 is FQNEAQ. The DNA for the CDR3 is TGTGCCAGCGGAACCGGACAGGGGCGAAGCACCCTCCACTTT. Translation gives CASGTGQGRSTLHF.

The gene calls are TRBV15 and TRBJ1-5; possibly TRBD1 for D (6 bases). CDR3 length: 18 amino acids. V was shortened by 3 bases and J by 0 bases, with 18 bases between the two germline ends. From germline, CDR1 is LNHNV and CDR2 YYDKDF (reference sequence). This CDR3 is CATSRPLGPQGSNQPQHF. CDR3 DNA: TGTGCCACCAGCAGGCCGTTGGGACCACAGGGTAGCAATCAGCCCCAGCATTTT.